The text below deals with one T cell receptor beta chain. The CDR3 sequence is 12 residues long. V lost 7 bases, J lost 6 bases, and 12 bases lay in between. Germline V gene lookup returns CDR1 SEHNR and CDR2 FQNEAQ (reference sequence). Generated by immunoSEQ multiplex PCR, the TCRdb table keeps only in-frame clones and is missing some. The top ten hold roughly 3.1% of the sample, which has roughly 250,000 clones, 75% to 90% seen once. This sample is part of a study of blood T cell repertoires in COVID-19. This sequence joins TRBV7-9 and TRBJ1-2; D is unresolved. The sample taken for sequencing was PBMCs or T cells enriched from blood (not recorded which). The receptor was derived from a woman between 40 and 50 years old with acute COVID-19. CDR3 bases: TGTGCCAGCACCCGACGGGAAAATGGCTACACCTTC. It translates to CASTRRENGYTF.